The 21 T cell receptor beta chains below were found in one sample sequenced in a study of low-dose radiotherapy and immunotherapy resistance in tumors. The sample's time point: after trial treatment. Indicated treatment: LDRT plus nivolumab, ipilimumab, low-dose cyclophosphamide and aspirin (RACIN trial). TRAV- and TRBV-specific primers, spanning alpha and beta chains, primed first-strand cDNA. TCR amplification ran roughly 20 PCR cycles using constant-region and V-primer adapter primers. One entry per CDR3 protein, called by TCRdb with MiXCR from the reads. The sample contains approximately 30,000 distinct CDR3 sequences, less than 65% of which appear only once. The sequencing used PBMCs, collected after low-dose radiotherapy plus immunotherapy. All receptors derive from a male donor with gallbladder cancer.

The CDR3 sequence: CASESGGNEQFF. In DNA, the CDR3 is TGCGCCAGCGAAAGCGGGGGCAATGAGCAGTTCTTC. The rearrangement joins TRBV5-1 to TRBJ2-1, with TRBD2 matching over 8 bases. The CDR3 length is 12 residues. V lost 7 bases and J lost 6; bases outside the gene matches: 3. Germline CDR1 SGHRS, CDR2 YFSETQ.

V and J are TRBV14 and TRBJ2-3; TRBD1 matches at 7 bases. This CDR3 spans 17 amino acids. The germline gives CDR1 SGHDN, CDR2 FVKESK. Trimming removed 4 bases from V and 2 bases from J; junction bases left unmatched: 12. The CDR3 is CASSRFLVGTATDTQYF. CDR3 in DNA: TGTGCCAGCAGCCGATTTCTGGTCGGGACAGCCACAGATACGCAGTATTTT.

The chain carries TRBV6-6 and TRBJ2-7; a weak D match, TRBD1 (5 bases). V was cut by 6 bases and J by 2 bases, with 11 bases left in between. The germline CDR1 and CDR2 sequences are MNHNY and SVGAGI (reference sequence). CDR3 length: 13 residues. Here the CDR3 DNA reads TGTGCCAGCAGCGGCCAGGGCACCTACGAGCAGTACTTC. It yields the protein CASSGQGTYEQYF.

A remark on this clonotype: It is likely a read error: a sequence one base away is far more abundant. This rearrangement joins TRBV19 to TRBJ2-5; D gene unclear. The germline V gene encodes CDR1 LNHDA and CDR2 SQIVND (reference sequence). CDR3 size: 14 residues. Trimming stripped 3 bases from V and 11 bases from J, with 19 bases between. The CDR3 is CASSMYSSYNEQYF. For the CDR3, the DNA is TGTGCCAGTAGTATGTACAGCTCCTACAATGAGCAGTACTTC.

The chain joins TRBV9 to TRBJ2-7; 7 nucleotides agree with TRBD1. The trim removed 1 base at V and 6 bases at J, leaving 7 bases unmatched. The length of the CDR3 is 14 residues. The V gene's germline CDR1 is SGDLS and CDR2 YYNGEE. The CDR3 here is CASSVTDRASEQYF. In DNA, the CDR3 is TGTGCCAGCAGCGTAACCGACAGGGCGTCCGAGCAGTACTTC.

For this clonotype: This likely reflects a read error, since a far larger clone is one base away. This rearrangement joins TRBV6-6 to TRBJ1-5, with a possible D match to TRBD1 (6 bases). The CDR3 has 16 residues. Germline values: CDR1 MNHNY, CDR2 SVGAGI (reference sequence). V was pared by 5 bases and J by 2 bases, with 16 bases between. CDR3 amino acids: CASSDGGARGNQPQHF. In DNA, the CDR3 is TGTGCCAGCAGTGATGGGGGGGCCAGAGGCAATCAGCCCCAGCATTTT.

In nucleotides, the CDR3 is TGTGCCAGCAGGAGGGACCCGGGCACCGGGGAGCTGTTTTTT. This codes for CASRRDPGTGELFF. This chain uses TRBV11-1 with TRBJ2-2; the D call may be TRBD1 or TRBD2 (5 bases each). Germline V gives CDR1 SGHAT, CDR2 FQDESV (reference sequence). Trimming removed 6 bases from V and 4 bases from J, with 12 bases in between. The CDR3 has 14 amino acids.

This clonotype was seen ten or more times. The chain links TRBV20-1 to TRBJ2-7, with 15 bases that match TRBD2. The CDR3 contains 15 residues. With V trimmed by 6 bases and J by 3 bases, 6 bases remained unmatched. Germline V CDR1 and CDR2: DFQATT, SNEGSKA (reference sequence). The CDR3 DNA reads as TGCAGTGCCAGGACTAGCGGGGGGGTGGGCTACGAGCAGTACTTC. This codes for CSARTSGGVGYEQYF.

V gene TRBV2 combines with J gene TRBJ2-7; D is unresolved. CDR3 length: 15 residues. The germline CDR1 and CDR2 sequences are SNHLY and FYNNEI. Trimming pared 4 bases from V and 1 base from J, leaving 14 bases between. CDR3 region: CASSGESDRSYEQYF. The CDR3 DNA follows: TGTGCCAGCAGTGGGGAAAGCGACCGGTCCTACGAGCAGTACTTC.

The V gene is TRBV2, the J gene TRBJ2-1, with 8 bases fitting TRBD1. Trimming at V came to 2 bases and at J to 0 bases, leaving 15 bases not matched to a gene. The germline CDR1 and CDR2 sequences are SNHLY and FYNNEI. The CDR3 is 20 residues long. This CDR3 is CASSEYGTGTFGSSYNEQFF. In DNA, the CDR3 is TGTGCCAGCAGTGAATATGGGACAGGAACCTTTGGAAGCTCCTACAATGAGCAGTTCTTC.

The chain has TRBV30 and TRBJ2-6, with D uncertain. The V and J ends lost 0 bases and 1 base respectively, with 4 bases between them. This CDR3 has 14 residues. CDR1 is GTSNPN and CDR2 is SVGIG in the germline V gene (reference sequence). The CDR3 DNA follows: TGTGCCTGGAGTGTGGGTTCTGGGGCCAACGTCCTGACTTTC. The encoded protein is CAWSVGSGANVLTF.

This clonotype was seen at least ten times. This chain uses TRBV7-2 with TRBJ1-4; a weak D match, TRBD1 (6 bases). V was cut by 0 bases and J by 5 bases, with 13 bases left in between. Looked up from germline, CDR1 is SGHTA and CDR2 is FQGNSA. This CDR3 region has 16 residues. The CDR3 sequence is CASSLAAGGGNEKLFF. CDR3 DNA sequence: TGTGCCAGCAGCTTAGCCGCCGGGGGCGGCAATGAAAAACTGTTTTTT.

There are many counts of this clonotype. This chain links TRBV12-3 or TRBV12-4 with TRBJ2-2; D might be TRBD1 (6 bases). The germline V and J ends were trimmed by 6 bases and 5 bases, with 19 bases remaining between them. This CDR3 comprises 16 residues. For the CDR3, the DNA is TGTGCCAGCAGCCCCCTGCAATCTACAGGGACCGGGGAGCTGTTTTTT. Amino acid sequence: CASSPLQSTGTGELFF.

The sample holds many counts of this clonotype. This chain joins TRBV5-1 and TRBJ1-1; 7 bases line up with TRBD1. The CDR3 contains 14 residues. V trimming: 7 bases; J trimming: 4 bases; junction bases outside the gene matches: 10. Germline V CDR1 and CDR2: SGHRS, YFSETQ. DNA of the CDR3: TGCGCCAGCGGGCGAACAGGGGATGGCACTGAAGCTTTCTTT. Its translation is CASGRTGDGTEAFF.

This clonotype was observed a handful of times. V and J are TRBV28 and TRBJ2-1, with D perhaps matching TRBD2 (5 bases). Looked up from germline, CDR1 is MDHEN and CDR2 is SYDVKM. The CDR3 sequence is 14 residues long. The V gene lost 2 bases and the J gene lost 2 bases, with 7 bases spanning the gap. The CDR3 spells CASSLPGTYNEQFF. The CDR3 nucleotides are TGTGCCAGCAGTTTACCCGGGACCTACAATGAGCAGTTCTTC. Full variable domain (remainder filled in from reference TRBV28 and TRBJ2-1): DVKVTQSSRYLVKRTGEKVFLECVQDMDHENMFWYRQDPGLGLRLIYFSYDVKMKEKGDIPEGYSVSREKKERFSLILESASTNQTSMYLCASSLPGTYNEQFFGPGTRLTVL.

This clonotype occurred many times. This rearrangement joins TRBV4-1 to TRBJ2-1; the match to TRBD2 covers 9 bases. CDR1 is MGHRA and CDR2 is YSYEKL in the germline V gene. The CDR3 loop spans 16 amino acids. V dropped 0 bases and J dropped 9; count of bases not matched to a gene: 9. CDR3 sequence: CASSQERLAGRVEQFF. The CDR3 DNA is TGCGCCAGCAGCCAAGAACGGCTAGCGGGGAGGGTTGAGCAGTTCTTC.

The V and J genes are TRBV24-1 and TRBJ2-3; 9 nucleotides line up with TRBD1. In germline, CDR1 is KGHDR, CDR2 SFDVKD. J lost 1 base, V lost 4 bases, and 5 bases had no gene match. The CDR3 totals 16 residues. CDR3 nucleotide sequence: TGTGCCACCAGTGACGCGAGGACAGGGGGCACAGATACGCAGTATTTT. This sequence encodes CATSDARTGGTDTQYF.

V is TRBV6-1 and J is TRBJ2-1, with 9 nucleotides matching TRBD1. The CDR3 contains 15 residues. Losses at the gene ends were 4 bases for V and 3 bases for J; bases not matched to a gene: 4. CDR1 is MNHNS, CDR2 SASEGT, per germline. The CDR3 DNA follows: TGTGCCAGCAGTGGTGGACAGGGGAACTACAATGAGCAGTTCTTC. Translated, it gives CASSGGQGNYNEQFF.

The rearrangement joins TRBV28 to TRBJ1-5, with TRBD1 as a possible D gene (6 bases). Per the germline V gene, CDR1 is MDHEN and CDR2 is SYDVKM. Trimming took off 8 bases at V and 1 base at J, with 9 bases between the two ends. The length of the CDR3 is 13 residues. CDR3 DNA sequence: TGTGCCAGCGACGGACAGAGCAATCAGCCCCAGCATTTT. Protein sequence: CASDGQSNQPQHF.

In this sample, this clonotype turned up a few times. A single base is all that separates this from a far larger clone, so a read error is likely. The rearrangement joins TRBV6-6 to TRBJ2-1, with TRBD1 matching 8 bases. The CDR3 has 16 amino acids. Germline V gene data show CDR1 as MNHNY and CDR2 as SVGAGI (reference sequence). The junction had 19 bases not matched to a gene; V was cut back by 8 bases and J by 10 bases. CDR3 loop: CASGDRGLSPSYEQFF. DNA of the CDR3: TGTGCCAGCGGTGACAGGGGATTATCGCCCTCCTACGAGCAGTTCTTC.

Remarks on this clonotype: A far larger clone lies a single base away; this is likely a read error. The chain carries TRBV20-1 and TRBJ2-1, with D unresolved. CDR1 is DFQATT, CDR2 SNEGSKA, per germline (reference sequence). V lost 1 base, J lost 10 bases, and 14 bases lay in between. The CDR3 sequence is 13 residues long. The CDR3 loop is CSARVSENYEQFF. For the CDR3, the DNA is TGCAGTGCTAGAGTGTCAGAAAACTACGAGCAGTTCTTC.